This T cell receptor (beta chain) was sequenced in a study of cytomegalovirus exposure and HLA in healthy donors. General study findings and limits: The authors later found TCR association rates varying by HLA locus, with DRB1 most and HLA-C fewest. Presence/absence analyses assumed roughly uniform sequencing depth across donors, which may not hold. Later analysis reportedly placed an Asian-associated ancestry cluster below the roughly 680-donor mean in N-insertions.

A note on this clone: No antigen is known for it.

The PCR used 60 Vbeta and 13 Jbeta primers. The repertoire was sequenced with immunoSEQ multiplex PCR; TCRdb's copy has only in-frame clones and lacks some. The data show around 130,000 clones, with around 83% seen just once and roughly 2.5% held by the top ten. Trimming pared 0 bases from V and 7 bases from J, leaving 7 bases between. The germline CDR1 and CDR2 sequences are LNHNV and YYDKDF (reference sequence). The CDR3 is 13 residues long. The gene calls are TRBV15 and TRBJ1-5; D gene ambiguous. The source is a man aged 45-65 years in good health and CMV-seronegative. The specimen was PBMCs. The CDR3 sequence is CATSRDPRQPQHF. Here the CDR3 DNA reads TGTGCCACCAGCAGAGACCCCCGGCAGCCCCAGCATTTT.